In this sample, the clone carrying this TCR beta chain turned up once. The antigen is undetermined. Primers: 60 Vbeta forward and 13 Jbeta reverse. Libraries were prepared by immunoSEQ multiplex PCR; TCRdb keeps only in-frame clonotypes and omits some of them. The sample lists around 130,000 clones, 84% seen once, with under 3% in the top ten. The sample is drawn from a study of cytomegalovirus exposure and HLA in healthy donors. Study-level background: Earlier sequencing of about 179 million T cells yielded 120 million or so unique TCR beta sequences. Membership in the Caucasian-associated ancestry cluster was found for 81% of nearly 400 genotyped donors.

Findings and caveats of the study: Presence/absence analyses took donor sequencing depth as roughly uniform. A later analysis linked a missense DCLRE1C variant to TCR beta V- and J-gene trimming.

This CDR3 has 16 residues. Germline CDR1 is SGHRS and CDR2 is YFSETQ. V was pared by 3 bases and J by 3 bases, with 9 bases of the junction left unmatched. The clonotype comes from a woman aged 18-29 years in good health and CMV-seropositive. The genes are TRBV5-1 and TRBJ2-3; 8 positions agree with TRBD2. The sequenced sample consisted of PBMCs. The CDR3: CASSSSGGPTTDTQYF. CDR3 nucleotides: TGCGCCAGCAGCTCCAGCGGGGGCCCGACAACAGATACGCAGTATTTT.